The 19 T cell receptor beta chains given below trace back to one sample, sequenced in a study of cytotoxic CD8 clonotypes in ibrutinib-treated CLL. Assay used: immunoSEQ multiplex PCR; TCRdb lists only in-frame clones, some missing. The data show hundreds of thousands of clones, with roughly 80% seen just once and 5.5% to 8% held by the top ten. Sequenced material: PBMCs, taken before ibrutinib treatment. The receptors were gathered from a human donor with chronic lymphocytic leukemia.

The chain couples TRBV6-5 to TRBJ1-4, with a weak D call TRBD1 (6 bases). Trimming left V 6 bases short and J 7 bases short, with 15 bases between. CDR3 length: 14 residues. Germline assignment: CDR1 MNHEY and CDR2 SVGAGI. The chain's CDR3 is CASRPPGGREKLFF. In DNA, the CDR3 is TGTGCCAGCAGACCGCCTGGGGGGCGTGAAAAACTGTTTTTT.

This clone was counted only a few times. The chain links TRBV4-1 to TRBJ2-7, with D tentatively TRBD1 or TRBD2 (5 bases each). This CDR3 contains 19 residues. The germline V gene has CDR1 MGHRA and CDR2 YSYEKL. The V gene lost 4 bases and the J gene lost 2 bases, with 27 bases spanning the gap. The CDR3 bases are TGCGCCAGCAGCCGCCAGTTCCGACAGACGGACTTACCACCCTACGAGCAGTACTTC. Translating gives CASSRQFRQTDLPPYEQYF.

A few counts support this clone. The V and J genes are TRBV10-3 and TRBJ1-4; tentatively, D is TRBD1 (6 bases). The CDR3 is made up of 14 amino acids. Trimming removed 3 bases at V and 7 bases at J, with 12 bases between. Germline CDR1 is ENHRY and CDR2 is SYGVKD. The DNA for the CDR3 is TGTGCCATCAGTGACGGGACAATCGTTGAAAAACTGTTTTTT. It is translated as CAISDGTIVEKLFF.

The rearrangement uses TRBV4-3 and TRBJ1-5; 7 nucleotides line up with TRBD1. The junction had 0 bases not matched to a gene; V was cut back by 0 bases and J by 10 bases. This CDR3 region has 12 residues. Germline V lookup: CDR1 LGHNA, CDR2 YSLEER. For the CDR3, the DNA is TGCGCCAGCAGCCAAGAAGGGGGCCCCCAGCATTTT. Its translation is CASSQEGGPQHF.

The chain carries TRBV30 and TRBJ2-5, with D unresolved. V lost 1 base to trimming and J lost 5 bases, with 11 bases between them. The CDR3 spans 13 residues. Germline V CDR1 and CDR2: GTSNPN, SVGIG (reference sequence). The CDR3 coding sequence is TGTGCCTGGAGTGCGACATCGGCTGAGACCCAGTACTTC. This codes for CAWSATSAETQYF.

This chain joins TRBV27 and TRBJ2-7; 10 nucleotides line up with TRBD2. CDR3 length: 16 amino acids. V gave up 4 bases and J gave up 2 bases; unmatched junction bases: 8. The V gene's germline CDR1 is MNHEY and CDR2 SMNVEV (reference sequence). CDR3 protein: CASSYLTSGDPYEQYF. DNA for the CDR3: TGTGCCAGCAGTTACTTAACTAGCGGGGATCCCTACGAGCAGTACTTC.

The chain has TRBV5-6 and TRBJ2-7; D gene uncertain. This CDR3 has 13 residues. Looked up from germline, CDR1 is SGHDT and CDR2 is YYEEEE. V shed 1 base and J shed 1 base, with 6 bases lying between them. The CDR3 DNA reads TGTGCCAGCAGCTTGTTATTATCCTACGAGCAGTACTTC. Encoded protein: CASSLLLSYEQYF.

The chain is built from TRBV18 and TRBJ2-2; maybe TRBD1 (6 bases). With 2 bases removed from V and 3 bases from J, the gap between germline ends came to 10 bases. CDR3 size: 15 residues. From germline, CDR1 is KGHSH and CDR2 LQKENI. CDR3 DNA sequence: TGTGCCAGCTCACCAGAAGGGGGAGACACCGGGGAGCTGTTTTTT. Translating gives CASSPEGGDTGELFF.

This rearrangement joins TRBV5-4 to TRBJ2-7; no clear D. The CDR3 is 13 residues long. Germline V gene sequence: CDR1 SGHNT, CDR2 YYREEE (reference sequence). Between the trimmed V and J ends, which lost 3 bases and 1 base, there was a span of 8 bases. The CDR3 sequence: CASSSGTSYEQYF. CDR3 nucleotide sequence: TGTGCCAGCAGCTCAGGAACTTCCTACGAGCAGTACTTC.

This chain uses TRBV19 with TRBJ2-1, with 8 positions matching TRBD2. Germline CDR1 and CDR2: LNHDA and SQIVND (reference sequence). This CDR3 is built from 16 residues. Trimming removed 4 bases from V and 8 bases from J; junction bases left unmatched: 13. The CDR3 here is CASSRSGSYSVDEQFF. The CDR3 coding sequence is TGTGCCAGTAGTAGAAGCGGGAGTTATTCAGTGGATGAGCAGTTCTTC.

The rearrangement uses TRBV18 and TRBJ2-1; 8 positions match TRBD1. This CDR3 has 12 amino acids. CDR1 KGHSH and CDR2 LQKENI come from the germline V gene. V was clipped by 4 bases and J by 9 bases; unmatched bases: 2. The CDR3 nucleotides read TGTGCCAGCTCACTTCAGGGGGCTGAGCAGTTCTTC. Its translation is CASSLQGAEQFF.

The chain is built from TRBV5-4 and TRBJ1-3; D unclear. V lost 4 bases, J lost 3 bases, and 11 bases lay in between. The germline V gene has CDR1 SGHNT and CDR2 YYREEE (reference sequence). There are 14 residues in the CDR3. The CDR3 DNA follows: TGTGCCAGCAGCCCGGGTATAGATGGAAACACCATATATTTT. It translates to CASSPGIDGNTIYF.

CDR3 protein: CASRLGVNTEAFF. Here the CDR3 DNA reads TGCGCCAGCCGTTTGGGGGTGAACACTGAAGCTTTCTTT. The gene calls are TRBV5-1 and TRBJ1-1, with D tentatively TRBD1 (5 bases). From germline, CDR1 is SGHRS and CDR2 YFSETQ. The CDR3 consists of 13 residues. V gave up 7 bases and J gave up 0 bases, with 10 bases separating them.

This clone was detected once. The chain links TRBV9 to TRBJ2-7; D ambiguous. Germline V gives CDR1 SGDLS, CDR2 YYNGEE. Trimming left V 0 bases short and J 0 bases short, with 10 bases between. The length of the CDR3 is 15 residues. CDR3 residues: CASSVAYDISYEQYF. Written as DNA, the CDR3 is TGTGCCAGCAGCGTAGCTTACGATATCTCCTACGAGCAGTACTTC. Full variable domain (missing parts from reference TRBV9 and TRBJ2-7): DSGVTQTPKHLITATGQRVTLRCSPRSGDLSVYWYQQSLDQGLQFLIQYYNGEERAKGNILERFSAQQFPDLHSELNLSSLELGDSALYFCASSVAYDISYEQYFGPGTRLTVT.

For the CDR3, the DNA is TGTGCCAGCAGTTGGGCGGTTAGCTATGGCTACACCTTC. Translating it yields CASSWAVSYGYTF. The chain carries TRBV6-5 and TRBJ1-2; D is undetermined. The CDR3 length is 13 residues. CDR1 and CDR2 (germline): MNHEY, SVGAGI. The V and J ends lost 4 bases and 4 bases respectively, with 10 bases between them.

V and J are TRBV29-1 and TRBJ2-1, with 8 bases aligning to TRBD2. The germline CDR1 and CDR2 sequences are SQVTM and ANQGSEA. V was pared by 1 base and J by 8 bases, with 4 bases of the junction left unmatched. The CDR3 runs 13 residues. The CDR3 DNA is TGCAGCGTTGAAGCGGGAGGGCCTTATGAGCAGTTCTTC. Amino acids: CSVEAGGPYEQFF.

The chain employs TRBV5-3 and TRBJ2-7; 10 bases align to TRBD2. TRBV5-3 is an ORF for which the function is uncertain. The CDR3 sequence is 15 residues long. J gave up 3 bases and V 4 bases, and 7 bases lay outside the gene matches. In DNA, the CDR3 is TGTGCCAGAAGCCCGGGACTAGCGCCTGACTACGAGCAGTACTTC. It translates to CARSPGLAPDYEQYF.

The chain employs TRBV9 and TRBJ1-1; D remains ambiguous. Germline V gene data show CDR1 as SGDLS and CDR2 as YYNGEE. Trimming shortened V by 3 bases and J by 4 bases, and 19 bases separated the two germline ends. CDR3 length: 16 amino acids. The CDR3 is CASSEPQGSLGTEAFF. The CDR3 region has the DNA TGTGCCAGCAGCGAGCCTCAAGGTAGTTTGGGCACTGAAGCTTTCTTT.

This chain joins TRBV21-1 and TRBJ2-1; no DNA check was done on the table's D call, TRBD1. TRBV21-1 is classified as a pseudogene. The CDR3 runs to 15 residues. This CDR3 reads CASSNGTVNNNEQFF. CDR3 sequence (DNA): TGTGCCAGCAGCAACGGAACAGTGAACAACAATGAGCAGTTCTTC.